Listed below are T cell receptor beta chains from one sample, sequenced in a study of cytomegalovirus exposure and HLA in healthy donors. Assay used: immunoSEQ multiplex PCR; TCRdb lists only in-frame clones, some missing. The repertoire has under 95,000 clones, 94% of them found once; the top ten carry about 2.1%. The sample taken for sequencing was PBMCs. The source is a young woman in good health and CMV-seronegative. The CDR3 runs from the conserved cysteine through the conserved F or W. D genes are given only for firm matches. The size entry is marked missing in some rows and otherwise reads once, few, many or a size class.

j_call d_call v_call clone_size cdr3_aa cdr3_nt
TRBJ2-1 TRBD1 TRBV7-9 NA CASSLSSGTGANEQFF TGTGCCAGCAGCTTATCATCTGGGACAGGGGCCAATGAGCAGTTCTTC
TRBJ1-2 TRBD1 TRBV30 NA CAWEKSRNHGTGDGYTF TGTGCCTGGGAAAAAAGCCGTAACCACGGGACAGGGGATGGCTACACCTTC
TRBJ2-2 TRBD2 TRBV2 NA CASSEVVAGAQPNTGELFF TGTGCCAGCAGTGAAGTGGTAGCGGGGGCCCAACCGAACACCGGGGAGCTGTTTTTT
TRBJ2-5 NA TRBV10-3 NA CAITAGPEGTQYF TGTGCCATCACTGCGGGGCCCGAAGGGACCCAGTACTTC
TRBJ2-1 TRBD2 TRBV29-1 NA CSVEGLAVYNEQFF TGCAGCGTTGAAGGTCTAGCGGTATACAATGAGCAGTTCTTC
TRBJ2-7 TRBD1 TRBV5-4 NA CASSPGQGRYEQYF TGTGCCAGCAGCCCCGGACAGGGGAGGTACGAGCAGTACTTC
TRBJ2-5 NA TRBV7-3 once CASSPTVGLSETQYF TGTGCCAGCAGCCCCACGGTGGGACTCTCGGAGACCCAGTACTTC
TRBJ2-1 TRBD2 TRBV7-9 NA CASSSAVSGTSMFDEQFF TGTGCCAGCAGCTCCGCAGTCAGCGGGACTAGTATGTTCGATGAGCAGTTCTTC
TRBJ2-7 NA TRBV19 NA CASSPDVGQHYEQYF TGTGCCAGTAGCCCTGACGTCGGACAGCACTACGAGCAGTACTTC
TRBJ2-7 TRBD1 TRBV28 NA CAGARGQGSYEQYF TGTGCCGGTGCTCGGGGACAGGGAAGCTACGAGCAGTACTTC
TRBJ2-5 NA TRBV21-1 NA CASRKRASGSSRETQYF TGTGCCAGCAGGAAAAGGGCTAGCGGGAGTTCTAGGGAGACCCAGTACTTC
TRBJ2-1 TRBD2 TRBV6-5 NA CASTRTSPSYNEQFF TGTGCCAGCACCCGGACTAGTCCGTCCTACAATGAGCAGTTCTTC
TRBJ1-1 TRBD1 TRBV9 NA CASTPTGVLLNTEAFF TGTGCCAGCACCCCGACAGGGGTGTTGTTAAACACTGAAGCTTTCTTT
TRBJ1-5 TRBD1 TRBV19 NA CASTRDRDVRQPQHF TGTGCCAGTACCCGGGACAGGGACGTTCGGCAGCCCCAGCATTTT
TRBJ1-5 TRBD1 TRBV19 NA CASTSDRGGGPANQPQHF TGTGCCAGTACCTCAGACAGGGGAGGGGGCCCCGCTAATCAGCCCCAGCATTTT
TRBJ1-2 NA TRBV4-3 NA CASSQDSRSLTGGYGYTF TGCGCCAGCAGCCAAGATTCAAGATCCTTAACGGGGGGTTATGGCTACACCTTC
TRBJ2-7 TRBD1 TRBV19 NA CASSSGQGPYEQYF TGTGCCAGTAGTAGCGGACAGGGTCCCTACGAGCAGTACTTC
TRBJ1-2 TRBD1 TRBV6-5 once CASSETTGVRGYTF TGTGCCAGCAGTGAGACGACAGGGGTCAGGGGCTACACCTTC
TRBJ1-5 TRBD1 TRBV4-1 NA CASSLGQGARNQPQHF TGCGCCAGCAGCCTAGGACAGGGGGCGCGTAACCAGCCCCAGCATTTT
TRBJ2-3 TRBD1 TRBV4-2 once CASSPLDRGLTDTQYF TGTGCCAGCAGCCCACTGGACAGGGGGCTTACAGATACGCAGTATTTT
TRBJ2-3 TRBD2 TRBV28 NA CASSLSPSGISTDTQYF TGTGCCAGCAGTTTATCTCCTAGCGGGATTAGCACAGATACGCAGTATTTT
TRBJ1-2 TRBD1 TRBV2 NA CASRSTGPRDYGYTF TGTGCCAGCAGGTCGACAGGGCCGCGGGACTATGGCTACACCTTC
TRBJ1-1 NA TRBV6-5 NA CASSSPVNTEAFF TGTGCCAGCAGTTCGCCAGTGAACACTGAAGCTTTCTTT
TRBJ2-7 NA TRBV6-6 NA CASSFDRVYEQYF TGTGCCAGCAGTTTTGACCGGGTTTACGAGCAGTACTTC
TRBJ2-7 NA TRBV27 NA CASSLSGGTSYEQYF TGTGCCAGCAGTTTATCTGGGGGCACGTCCTACGAGCAGTACTTC
TRBJ1-4 NA TRBV23-1 few CASSQSRQNNEKLFF TGCGCCAGCAGTCAATCGAGGCAGAATAATGAAAAACTGTTTTTT
TRBJ1-1 NA TRBV28 NA CASSLGGAPTEAFF TGTGCCAGCAGTTTGGGGGGGGCCCCAACTGAAGCTTTCTTT
TRBJ2-2 NA TRBV6-5 NA CASSEGDTGELFF TGTGCCAGCAGCGAGGGGGACACCGGGGAGCTGTTTTTT
TRBJ2-1 TRBD1 TRBV7-9 NA CASSLTGTGGVYNEQFF TGTGCCAGCAGCCTAACCGGGACAGGGGGGGTCTACAATGAGCAGTTCTTC
TRBJ2-3 TRBD2 TRBV19 once CASSILAGGPTDTQYF TGTGCCAGTAGTATTCTAGCGGGAGGGCCTACAGATACGCAGTATTTT
TRBJ1-6 NA TRBV6-1 NA CASSARGGTGSPLHF TGTGCCAGCAGCGCCCGGGGAGGGACCGGTTCACCCCTCCACTTT
TRBJ2-7 TRBD2 TRBV25-1 few CASSTSAPEQYF TGTGCCAGCAGCACTAGCGCACCCGAGCAGTACTTC
TRBJ1-5 NA TRBV19 NA CASRKQSGENNQPQHF TGTGCCAGTAGGAAACAGAGCGGGGAAAATAATCAGCCCCAGCATTTT
TRBJ2-1 NA TRBV7-9 NA CASSPPASNYEQFF TGTGCCAGCAGCCCTCCGGCTAGTAACTATGAGCAGTTCTTC
TRBJ1-5 NA TRBV30 NA CAWKKKGLHDSGNQPQHF TGTGCCTGGAAGAAAAAGGGACTTCATGATAGTGGCAATCAGCCCCAGCATTTT
TRBJ2-1 TRBD2 TRBV14 once CASSQVAGSYYNEQFF TGTGCCAGCAGCCAAGTAGCGGGAAGTTATTACAATGAGCAGTTCTTC
TRBJ2-3 NA TRBV29-1 NA CSVALDLRADTQYF TGCAGCGTTGCCCTAGACCTAAGAGCAGATACGCAGTATTTT
TRBJ1-5 NA TRBV27 NA CASSLQDSNQPQHF TGTGCCAGCAGTTTACAGGATAGCAATCAGCCCCAGCATTTT
TRBJ2-5 TRBD1 TRBV7-9 NA CASSLGQDQETQYF TGTGCCAGCAGCCTGGGACAGGATCAAGAGACCCAGTACTTC
TRBJ1-3 NA TRBV6-5 NA CASSRLGSGNTIYF TGTGCCAGCAGCAGGTTGGGCTCTGGAAACACCATATATTTT
TRBJ1-1 TRBD1 TRBV25-1 NA CASSDWSGGITEAFF TGTGCCAGCAGTGATTGGTCAGGGGGAATTACTGAAGCTTTCTTT
TRBJ2-7 TRBD2 TRBV7-9 NA CASSLGPGTSSSYEQYF TGTGCCAGCAGCTTAGGCCCCGGGACTAGCAGTTCCTACGAGCAGTACTTC
TRBJ2-7 TRBD1 TRBV28 NA CASSPGTGGVYEQYF TGTGCCAGCAGTCCCGGGACAGGGGGCGTCTACGAGCAGTACTTC
TRBJ1-2 TRBD1 TRBV7-8 NA CASSLGILGQGARGYTF TGTGCCAGCAGCTTAGGGATTTTAGGACAGGGGGCACGGGGCTACACCTTC
TRBJ1-6 TRBD1 TRBV5-8 NA CASGTRGSSYNSPLHF TGTGCCAGCGGAACCAGGGGGAGCTCCTATAATTCACCCCTCCACTTT
TRBJ2-1 TRBD2 TRBV2 NA CASKGLAGGTYNEQFF TGTGCCAGTAAGGGACTAGCGGGAGGAACCTACAATGAGCAGTTCTTC
TRBJ1-4 TRBD1 TRBV19 NA CASSRQGVDEKLFF TGTGCCAGTAGTAGACAGGGGGTAGATGAAAAACTGTTTTTT
TRBJ1-1 NA TRBV27 NA CASGDNLNTEAFF TGTGCCAGCGGTGACAATTTGAACACTGAAGCTTTCTTT
TRBJ2-1 TRBD2 TRBV7-2 few CASSTKRDAYNEQFF TGTGCCAGCAGTACCAAGCGGGATGCCTACAATGAGCAGTTCTTC
TRBJ2-3 TRBD2 TRBV7-3 NA CASSPSGAGRGDTQYF TGTGCCAGCAGCCCGTCTGGAGCGGGGCGGGGGGATACGCAGTATTTT
TRBJ1-6 NA TRBV9 NA CASSVEGLDAPLHF TGTGCCAGCAGCGTAGAGGGGTTGGATGCACCCCTCCACTTT
TRBJ2-1 TRBD2 TRBV4-1 NA CASGLAGGYSYNEQFF TGCGCTTCGGGACTAGCGGGAGGTTACTCCTACAATGAGCAGTTCTTC
TRBJ2-1 NA TRBV9 NA CASSTPYSGTYNEQFF TGTGCCAGCAGCACCCCATACAGCGGCACCTACAATGAGCAGTTCTTC
TRBJ2-5 TRBD1 TRBV5-1 once CASSPRLGQGTQYF TGCGCCAGCAGCCCCCGACTCGGACAGGGGACCCAGTACTTC
TRBJ2-3 TRBD2 TRBV7-2 NA CASSLMSGGGTDTQYF TGTGCCAGCAGCTTAATGAGCGGGGGGGGCACAGATACGCAGTATTTT
TRBJ2-5 TRBD2 TRBV4-2 NA CASSQDRGDQETQYF TGTGCCAGCAGCCAAGATCGGGGGGACCAAGAGACCCAGTACTTC